The 16 T cell receptor beta chains presented below share a single source sample, sequenced in a study of cytomegalovirus exposure and HLA in healthy donors. 13 Jbeta primers and 60 Vbeta primers were used for the PCR. The data were produced by immunoSEQ multiplex PCR, yet TCRdb's version contains in-frame clones alone and is incomplete. The sample lists 150,000 to 200,000 clones, roughly 77% seen once, with 1.5% to 2% in the top ten. Sequenced input: PBMCs. The source of these receptors is a woman aged 25 to 45 in good health and CMV-seronegative.

V gene TRBV6-6 combines with J gene TRBJ1-1; TRBD1 matches at 7 bases. The CDR3 is made up of 14 amino acids. Germline CDR1 and CDR2: MNHNY and SVGAGI (reference sequence). Losses at the gene ends were 5 bases for V and 4 bases for J; bases not matched to a gene: 7. The CDR3 sequence is CASSPDRFRTEAFF. CDR3 nucleotides: TGTGCCAGCAGTCCGGACAGGTTTCGCACTGAAGCTTTCTTT.

This clone was counted a few times. J is TRBJ1-2 and V is TRBV4-1, with TRBD1 as a possible D gene (6 bases). Trimming removed 2 bases from V and 1 base from J, with 11 bases in between. Germline lookup yields CDR1 MGHRA and CDR2 YSYEKL. The CDR3 length is 15 residues. The chain's CDR3 is CASSQTGTLNYGYTF. The CDR3 nucleotides are TGCGCCAGCAGCCAAACAGGGACGCTTAACTATGGCTACACCTTC.

The chain uses TRBV6-5 and TRBJ2-3; TRBD2 agrees at 7 bases. The CDR3 covers 14 residues. J lost 8 bases, V lost 5 bases, and 10 bases had no gene match. The germline CDR1 and CDR2 sequences are MNHEY and SVGAGI. The DNA of the CDR3 is TGTGCCAGCAGTCGCCGGGCGGGGGACGGTACGCAGTATTTT. Residues: CASSRRAGDGTQYF.

This chain links TRBV9 with TRBJ2-7, with 8 nucleotides matching TRBD1. The CDR3 runs 14 residues. Per germline, CDR1 SGDLS and CDR2 YYNGEE. J lost 5 bases, V lost 3 bases, and 7 bases had no gene match. The CDR3 DNA is TGTGCCAGCAGCGGTAACAGGGGGAAACACGAGCAGTACTTC. Encoded protein: CASSGNRGKHEQYF.

This chain links TRBV7-9 with TRBJ2-7, with D possibly being TRBD1 (5 bases). The CDR3 is 16 residues long. CDR1 and CDR2 (germline): SEHNR, FQNEAQ (reference sequence). Trimming shortened V by 5 bases and J by 0 bases, and 17 bases separated the two germline ends. CDR3 residues: CASSPFDSPFSYEQYF. CDR3 in DNA: TGTGCCAGCAGCCCATTCGACAGTCCTTTCTCCTACGAGCAGTACTTC. The full variable domain, its missing parts supplied by reference TRBV7-9 and TRBJ2-7, is DTGVSQNPRHKITKRGQNVTFRCDPISEHNRLYWYRQTLGQGPEFLTYFQNEAQLEKSRLLSDRFSAERPKGSFSTLEIQRTEQGDSAMYLCASSPFDSPFSYEQYFGPGTRLTVT.

This clone was found a few times. The V call is TRBV18, the J call TRBJ1-1; 8 bases fit TRBD1. The CDR3 covers 14 residues. J gave up 4 bases and V 1 base, and 2 bases lay outside the gene matches. The germline V gene encodes CDR1 KGHSH and CDR2 LQKENI. CDR3 sequence: CASSPLQGGTEAFF. The CDR3, as DNA: TGTGCCAGCTCACCACTACAGGGGGGCACTGAAGCTTTCTTT.

The chain combines TRBV10-1 with TRBJ2-3; possibly TRBD2 for D (6 bases). Germline CDR1 and CDR2: WNHNN and SYGVQD (reference sequence). Trimming pared 11 bases from V and 2 bases from J, leaving 17 bases between. This CDR3 spans 14 amino acids. The CDR3 protein is CAGVPGLNTDTQYF. The CDR3 region has the DNA TGCGCCGGAGTTCCGGGACTGAACACAGATACGCAGTATTTT.

In this sample, this clone turned up a few times. The V call is TRBV6-5, the J call TRBJ1-1; D might be TRBD1 (5 bases). There are 14 residues in the CDR3. V lost 5 bases to trimming and J lost 4 bases, with 14 bases between them. Germline values: CDR1 MNHEY, CDR2 SVGAGI. CDR3 coding DNA: TGTGCCAGCAGTCTCCCCGGGGGGAGCACTGAAGCTTTCTTT. Encoded protein: CASSLPGGSTEAFF.

This clone has only one observation. The chain carries TRBV9 and TRBJ2-7; possibly TRBD2 for D (7 bases). V was pared by 3 bases and J by 2 bases, with 12 bases between. In germline, CDR1 is SGDLS, CDR2 YYNGEE. The CDR3 totals 14 residues. In DNA form, the CDR3 reads TGTGCCAGCAGCGCGCGGGGGCAAACCTACGAGCAGTACTTC. It specifies CASSARGQTYEQYF.

V usage is TRBV2 and J usage is TRBJ2-1; unclear D gene. The germline CDR1 and CDR2 sequences are SNHLY and FYNNEI. The V end was cut by 6 bases, the J end by 12 bases, with 18 bases between. This CDR3 has 13 amino acids. The CDR3 nucleotides read TGTGCCAGCAGCATATTGACGTTAGAGGCGCAGTTCTTC. As protein: CASSILTLEAQFF. Complete variable domain (other parts from reference TRBV2 and TRBJ2-1): EPEVTQTPSHQVTQMGQEVILRCVPISNHLYFYWYRQILGQKVEFLVSFYNNEISEKSEIFDDQFSVERPDGSNFTLKIRSTKLEDSAMYFCASSILTLEAQFFGPGTRLTVL.

The J gene is TRBJ1-1, the V gene TRBV5-1; a weak D match, TRBD1 (6 bases). The CDR3 extends over 14 amino acids. Germline V gives CDR1 SGHRS, CDR2 YFSETQ. V was pared by 4 bases and J by 1 base, with 11 bases between. For the CDR3, the DNA is TGCGCCAGCAGCGCTACGACAGGGAACACTGAAGCTTTCTTT. Its translation is CASSATTGNTEAFF.

The rearrangement joins TRBV18 to TRBJ1-4; no clear D. CDR1 KGHSH and CDR2 LQKENI come from the germline V gene. V was trimmed by 1 base and J by 0 bases, leaving 6 bases between them. The CDR3 is made up of 15 amino acids. The CDR3 loop is CASSPRTATNEKLFF. The CDR3 DNA follows: TGTGCCAGCTCACCACGAACGGCAACTAATGAAAAACTGTTTTTT.

The CDR3 loop is CASSGLSTDTQYF. In DNA, the CDR3 is TGTGCCAGTAGTGGGCTTAGCACAGATACGCAGTATTTT. The gene calls are TRBV19 and TRBJ2-3; D is undetermined. Germline CDR1 is LNHDA and CDR2 is SQIVND (reference sequence). The CDR3 runs to 13 residues. V lost 5 bases and J lost 0, with 6 bases in between.

The chain has TRBV7-9 and TRBJ2-1; D is unresolved. This CDR3 spans 12 amino acids. Germline V gene data show CDR1 as SEHNR and CDR2 as FQNEAQ (reference sequence). Trimming took off 4 bases at V and 7 bases at J, with 8 bases between the two ends. The chain's CDR3 is CASSSLGNEQFF. CDR3 bases: TGTGCCAGCAGCTCTCTCGGTAATGAGCAGTTCTTC.

This clone appeared once. The chain links TRBV4-3 to TRBJ2-7; D is perhaps TRBD2 (6 bases). Per germline, CDR1 LGHNA and CDR2 YSLEER. The V gene lost 0 bases and the J gene lost 2 bases, with 14 bases spanning the gap. The CDR3 is 16 amino acids. Here the CDR3 DNA reads TGCGCCAGCAGCCAAGAAAGGTTTGGAGGGACCTACGAGCAGTACTTC. As protein: CASSQERFGGTYEQYF.

This chain joins TRBV9 and TRBJ1-4, with 7 nucleotides matching TRBD1. Losses at the gene ends were 6 bases for V and 7 bases for J; bases not matched to a gene: 6. The CDR3 runs 13 residues. Germline lookup yields CDR1 SGDLS and CDR2 YYNGEE. Written as DNA, the CDR3 is TGTGCCAGCACCAAAGGGGACAGTGAAAAACTGTTTTTT. As protein: CASTKGDSEKLFF.